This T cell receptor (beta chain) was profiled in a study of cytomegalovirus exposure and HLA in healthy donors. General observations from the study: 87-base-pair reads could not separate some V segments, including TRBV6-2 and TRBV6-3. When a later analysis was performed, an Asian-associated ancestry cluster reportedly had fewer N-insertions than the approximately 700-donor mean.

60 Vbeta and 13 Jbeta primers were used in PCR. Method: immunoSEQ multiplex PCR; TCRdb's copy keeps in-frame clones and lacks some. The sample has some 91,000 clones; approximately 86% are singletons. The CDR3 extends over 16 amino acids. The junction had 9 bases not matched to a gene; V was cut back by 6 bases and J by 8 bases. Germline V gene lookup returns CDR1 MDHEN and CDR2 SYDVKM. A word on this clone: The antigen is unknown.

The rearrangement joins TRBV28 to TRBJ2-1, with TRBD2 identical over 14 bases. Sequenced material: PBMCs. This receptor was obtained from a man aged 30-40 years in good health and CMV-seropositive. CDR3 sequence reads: CASRGLAGDSSDEQFF. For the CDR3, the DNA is TGTGCCAGCAGGGGACTAGCGGGAGATTCGAGTGATGAGCAGTTCTTC.